A single sample gave rise to the 31 T cell receptor beta chains below, sequenced in a study of T cell responses to AZD1222 COVID-19 vaccine. TCRdb's copy holds only in-frame clones and misses some; the assay was immunoSEQ multiplex PCR. This table has 150,000 to 200,000 clones, 90% appearing once. The specimen comprised peripheral blood, sampled 28 days after the second AZD1222 dose. The receptors shown here come from an adult who received the AZD1222 COVID-19 vaccine.

This clone was seen more than once but under ten times. Within the sample, other DNA sequences also encode this same CDR3. The chain has TRBV7-2 and TRBJ2-7; 7 positions agree with TRBD2. V lost 5 bases to trimming and J lost 2 bases; unmatched junction nucleotides: 9. The CDR3 has 15 residues. Germline CDR1 SGHTA, CDR2 FQGNSA. CDR3 amino acids: CASSPPAGAAYEQYF. CDR3 coding DNA: TGTGCCAGCAGCCCCCCGGCGGGAGCTGCCTACGAGCAGTACTTC.

As regards this clone: Its ends do not fully match the called genes, so a read error is possible. The chain is built from TRBV7-2 and TRBJ1-4, with D maybe TRBD1 (5 bases). The germline V gene encodes CDR1 SGHTA and CDR2 FQGNSA. The CDR3 has 15 amino acids. CDR3 sequence reads: CASSSSGTVNEKLFF. The CDR3 DNA reads TGCGCCAGCAGCTCCTCCGGGACGGTTAATGAAAAACTGTTTTTT. Full variable domain (rest looked up from reference TRBV7-2 and TRBJ1-4): GAGVSQSPSNKVTEKGKDVELRCDPISGHTALYWYRQSLGQGLEFLIYFQGNSAPDKSGLPSDRFSAERTGGSVSTLTIQRTQQEDSAVYLCASSSSGTVNEKLFFGSGTQLSVL.

This clone has just one count. V usage is TRBV12-3 or TRBV12-4 and J usage is TRBJ1-1; D is unresolved. V lost 3 bases and J 6 bases, leaving 8 bases between the germline ends. The CDR3 runs 12 residues. The CDR3 protein is CASSLMISEAFF. For the CDR3, the DNA is TGTGCCAGCAGTTTGATGATTTCTGAAGCTTTCTTT.

This clone occurred once. The V gene is TRBV7-2, the J gene TRBJ1-6, with a weak D call TRBD1 (6 bases). CDR3 length: 15 amino acids. Germline loops: CDR1 SGHTA, CDR2 FQGNSA. V was pared by 5 bases and J by 9 bases, with 17 bases between. The CDR3: CASSPLYRVGSPLHF. The CDR3 DNA reads as TGTGCCAGCAGCCCATTATACAGGGTCGGTTCACCCCTCCACTTT.

This clone was observed a single time. V is TRBV28 and J is TRBJ1-2; tentatively, D is TRBD1 (5 bases). Trimming took off 3 bases at V and 3 bases at J, with 11 bases between the two ends. This CDR3 spans 14 amino acids. CDR1 MDHEN and CDR2 SYDVKM come from the germline V gene. CDR3 residues: CASSLGDPYYGYTF. The CDR3 DNA is TGTGCCAGCAGTTTGGGGGACCCCTACTATGGCTACACCTTC.

The CDR3, as DNA: TGTGCCAGCACGGGACAGGCACACGAGCAGTACTTC. Amino acid sequence: CASTGQAHEQYF. The chain couples TRBV28 to TRBJ2-7; 8 positions match TRBD1. CDR3 length: 12 residues. V was clipped by 7 bases and J by 5 bases; unmatched bases: 4. Germline CDR1 reads MDHEN; CDR2 reads SYDVKM.

This clone showed up just once. The gene calls are TRBV7-9 and TRBJ1-6; a possible D gene is TRBD1 (6 bases). Germline lookup yields CDR1 SEHNR and CDR2 FQNEAQ (reference sequence). CDR3 length: 15 residues. V was clipped by 4 bases and J by 8 bases, with 15 bases between them. DNA for the CDR3: TGTGCCAGCAGCTCCGGGGAGGGGGTTCATTCACCCCTCCACTTT. It specifies CASSSGEGVHSPLHF.

The chain employs TRBV7-9 and TRBJ1-2; D is unclear. V was trimmed by 5 bases and J by 6 bases, leaving 13 bases between them. Per the germline V gene, CDR1 is SEHNR and CDR2 is FQNEAQ (reference sequence). The CDR3 totals 13 residues. CDR3 loop: CASSRPQGDGYTF. CDR3 coding DNA: TGTGCCAGCAGCAGGCCTCAAGGCGATGGCTACACCTTC.

The gene calls are TRBV4-2 and TRBJ2-5; 10 bases are shared with TRBD2. The CDR3 consists of 16 residues. Germline V gene data show CDR1 as LGHNA and CDR2 as YNFKEQ. V shed 0 bases and J 4 bases; nucleotides not matched to a gene: 5. The CDR3 is CASSQEWLAGAETQYF. CDR3 nucleotide sequence: TGTGCCAGCAGCCAAGAATGGCTAGCGGGAGCAGAGACCCAGTACTTC.

V is TRBV19 and J is TRBJ1-5; TRBD1 might be the D (5 bases). The CDR3 has 14 amino acids. Germline V gene data show CDR1 as LNHDA and CDR2 as SQIVND (reference sequence). Trimming removed 9 bases at V and 8 bases at J, with 20 bases between. CDR3 loop: CASSAFERGEPQHF. In DNA form, the CDR3 reads TGTGCCAGCTCTGCCTTTGAGCGAGGGGAGCCCCAGCATTTT.

This chain uses TRBV6-4 with TRBJ1-2; D perhaps matches TRBD1 (5 bases). Germline CDR1 MRHNA, CDR2 SNTAGT. The V and J ends lost 0 bases and 7 bases respectively, with 12 bases between them. The CDR3 spans 14 residues. The CDR3 coding sequence is TGTGCCAGCAGTGACTCCGGGACCCGCGGTGGCTACACCTTC. It translates to CASSDSGTRGGYTF.

The V and J genes are TRBV5-1 and TRBJ1-4; D is uncertain. Germline V lookup: CDR1 SGHRS, CDR2 YFSETQ. The V end was cut by 0 bases, the J end by 8 bases, with 14 bases between. The CDR3 consists of 15 residues. CDR3 amino acids: CASSLAQSVGEKLFF. For the CDR3, the DNA is TGCGCCAGCAGCTTGGCACAGTCGGTTGGAGAAAAACTGTTTTTT.

The rearrangement links TRBV29-1 to TRBJ2-5; D is unclear. In germline, CDR1 is SQVTM, CDR2 ANQGSEA. Trimming pared 4 bases from V and 4 bases from J, leaving 13 bases between. This CDR3 spans 13 amino acids. CDR3 loop: CSVVVSVGETQYF. Written as DNA, the CDR3 is TGCAGCGTTGTAGTCTCTGTAGGAGAGACCCAGTACTTC.

The J gene is TRBJ2-2, the V gene TRBV2; 8 nucleotides line up with TRBD1. The CDR3 length is 14 residues. V dropped 8 bases and J dropped 6; count of bases not matched to a gene: 8. Germline V gene sequence: CDR1 SNHLY, CDR2 FYNNEI. Written as DNA, the CDR3 is TGTGCCAGCCGGACAGGGACTTTCCCCGGGGAGCTGTTTTTT. This gives the protein CASRTGTFPGELFF.

The rearrangement links TRBV7-2 to TRBJ1-4; D is perhaps TRBD1 (5 bases). Germline V gene sequence: CDR1 SGHTA, CDR2 FQGNSA. The CDR3 consists of 17 residues. With 3 bases removed from V and 0 bases from J, the gap between germline ends came to 14 bases. The CDR3 bases are TGTGCCAGCAGCTTCCCCCCCAGGGAAGCAACTAATGAAAAACTGTTTTTT. Translation: CASSFPPREATNEKLFF. Drawing the rest from reference TRBV7-2 and TRBJ1-4, the complete variable domain is GAGVSQSPSNKVTEKGKDVELRCDPISGHTALYWYRQSLGQGLEFLIYFQGNSAPDKSGLPSDRFSAERTGGSVSTLTIQRTQQEDSAVYLCASSFPPREATNEKLFFGSGTQLSVL.

The J gene is TRBJ1-6, the V gene TRBV30; D ambiguous. Germline values: CDR1 GTSNPN, CDR2 SVGIG (reference sequence). The germline V and J ends were trimmed by 3 bases and 6 bases, with 18 bases remaining between them. The CDR3 length is 16 residues. CDR3 sequence: CAWRKDQTLFNSPLHF. CDR3 coding DNA: TGTGCCTGGAGGAAGGACCAAACCCTCTTTAATTCACCCCTCCACTTT.

This chain links TRBV2 with TRBJ1-6; TRBD1 matches 7 bases. Trimming took 5 bases from V and 2 from J; bases not matched to a gene: 3. The V gene's germline CDR1 is SNHLY and CDR2 FYNNEI. The length of the CDR3 is 15 residues. The CDR3 sequence is CASSKGAAYNSPLHF. In DNA form, the CDR3 reads TGTGCCAGCAGTAAGGGGGCGGCCTATAATTCACCCCTCCACTTT.

This chain connects TRBV18 to TRBJ2-3; D is unresolved. V lost 6 bases to trimming and J lost 5 bases, with 21 bases between them. The CDR3 runs to 16 residues. Per germline, CDR1 KGHSH and CDR2 LQKENI. CDR3 bases: TGTGCCAGCTCCCCTAAAGTGGTCCCAGATGGAGATACGCAGTATTTT. Translated, it gives CASSPKVVPDGDTQYF. Complete variable domain (other parts from reference TRBV18 and TRBJ2-3): NAGVMQNPRHLVRRRGQEARLRCSPMKGHSHVYWYRQLPEEGLKFMVYLQKENIIDESGMPKERFSAEFPKEGPSILRIQQVVRGDSAAYFCASSPKVVPDGDTQYFGPGTRLTVL.

This chain connects TRBV4-2 to TRBJ1-1, with D unclear. Germline-derived CDR1 and CDR2 are LGHNA and YNFKEQ. The CDR3 contains 12 residues. Trimming pared 0 bases from V and 6 bases from J, leaving 5 bases between. DNA of the CDR3: TGTGCCAGCAGCCAAGATATGGCTGAAGCTTTCTTT. It yields the protein CASSQDMAEAFF.

In its sample, this clone was seen once. V is TRBV6-2 or TRBV6-3 and J is TRBJ1-1; D is possibly TRBD1 (6 bases). V was cut by 0 bases and J by 7 bases, with 9 bases left in between. Per germline, CDR1 MNHEY and CDR2 SVGEGT. The CDR3 is 13 residues long. CDR3 DNA sequence: TGTGCCAGCAGTTACTCAACAGGGATTGAAGCTTTCTTT. Encoded protein: CASSYSTGIEAFF.

The V and J genes are TRBV15 and TRBJ2-1; 12 bases agree with TRBD2. The junction had 11 bases not matched to a gene; V was cut back by 5 bases and J by 0 bases. The CDR3 has 19 amino acids. The V gene's germline CDR1 is LNHNV and CDR2 YYDKDF (reference sequence). In nucleotides, the CDR3 is TGTGCCACCAGCCTAGGCCTAGCGGGAGGGTATAGCTCCTACAATGAGCAGTTCTTC. Its translation: CATSLGLAGGYSSYNEQFF.

The chain combines TRBV7-2 with TRBJ1-3; weak D call: TRBD1 (6 bases). Germline CDR1 and CDR2: SGHTA and FQGNSA. There are 15 residues in the CDR3. Trimming removed 5 bases at V and 0 bases at J, with 11 bases between. The DNA of the CDR3 is TGTGCCAGCAGCGTGACAGGTAGCTCTGGAAACACCATATATTTT. This gives the protein CASSVTGSSGNTIYF.

This chain joins TRBV19 and TRBJ2-2; D not resolved. Trimming pared 2 bases from V and 5 bases from J, leaving 15 bases between. The germline CDR1 and CDR2 sequences are LNHDA and SQIVND (reference sequence). The CDR3 covers 16 residues. CDR3 nucleotide sequence: TGTGCCAGTAGTATATTCAGCGTTAGCCAAACCGGGGAGCTGTTTTTT. This encodes CASSIFSVSQTGELFF. The full variable domain, in which reference TRBV19 and TRBJ2-2 provide the parts outside the CDR3, is DGGITQSPKYLFRKEGQNVTLSCEQNLNHDAMYWYRQDPGQGLRLIYYSQIVNDFQKGDIAEGYSVSREKKESFPLTVTSAQKNPTAFYLCASSIFSVSQTGELFFGEGSRLTVL.

This chain uses TRBV7-2 with TRBJ2-5; 8 bases line up with TRBD2. Per germline, CDR1 SGHTA and CDR2 FQGNSA. The CDR3 has 14 amino acids. The trim removed 8 bases at V and 1 base at J, leaving 6 bases unmatched. CDR3 amino acids: CASQRTSRQETQYF. In nucleotides, the CDR3 is TGTGCCAGCCAGAGGACTAGCCGCCAAGAGACCCAGTACTTC. Combining the CDR3 with reference TRBV7-2 and TRBJ2-5 gives the whole variable domain GAGVSQSPSNKVTEKGKDVELRCDPISGHTALYWYRQSLGQGLEFLIYFQGNSAPDKSGLPSDRFSAERTGGSVSTLTIQRTQQEDSAVYLCASQRTSRQETQYFGPGTRLLVL.

The J gene is TRBJ1-6, the V gene TRBV2; 9 nucleotides line up with TRBD1. The CDR3 length is 16 residues. V lost 4 bases, J lost 6 bases, and 7 bases stayed unmatched. Germline CDR1 reads SNHLY; CDR2 reads FYNNEI. CDR3 sequence reads: CASSGLPGQGNSPLHF. DNA of the CDR3: TGTGCCAGCAGTGGACTGCCGGGACAGGGTAATTCACCCCTCCACTTT.

This chain links TRBV2 with TRBJ2-2; tentative D call: TRBD2 (5 bases). The CDR3 sequence is 15 residues long. Trimming took 2 bases from V and 4 from J, leaving 11 bases between them. In germline, CDR1 is SNHLY, CDR2 FYNNEI. CDR3 nucleotides: TGTGCCAGCAGTGAAAGCGGAAGGGCCACCGGGGAGCTGTTTTTT. Its protein is CASSESGRATGELFF.

The V and J genes are TRBV11-2 and TRBJ1-3; D may be TRBD1 (5 bases). There are 15 residues in the CDR3. V lost 3 bases, J lost 2 bases, and 11 bases lay in between. Germline CDR1 is SGHAT and CDR2 is FQNNGV. CDR3 in amino acids: CASSLGREPGNTIYF. The CDR3 DNA reads as TGTGCCAGCAGCTTGGGCAGGGAGCCTGGAAACACCATATATTTT.

This sequence joins TRBV28 and TRBJ1-2; D is possibly TRBD1 (5 bases). Looked up from germline, CDR1 is MDHEN and CDR2 is SYDVKM. The CDR3 consists of 14 residues. Trimming removed 3 bases at V and 9 bases at J, with 17 bases between. Written as DNA, the CDR3 is TGTGCCAGCAGTTTTCTTTCCAGGGTTTATAGCTACACCTTC. The encoded protein is CASSFLSRVYSYTF.

This chain joins TRBV6-4 and TRBJ2-3; 10 nucleotides match TRBD2. Germline CDR1 reads MRHNA; CDR2 reads SNTAGT. CDR3 length: 15 residues. J lost 6 bases, V lost 5 bases, and 8 bases had no gene match. CDR3 nucleotides: TGTGCCAGCAGTCCCGAGCGGGGGGGCCCGGATACGCAGTATTTT. Amino acid sequence: CASSPERGGPDTQYF.

The rearrangement uses TRBV6-5 and TRBJ2-7; 10 bases match TRBD2. Germline V gene data show CDR1 as MNHEY and CDR2 as SVGAGI. This CDR3 has 15 amino acids. J lost 5 bases, V lost 7 bases, and 11 bases had no gene match. The CDR3 sequence: CASTQTSGGANEQYF. CDR3 DNA sequence: TGTGCCAGCACCCAAACCAGCGGGGGGGCCAACGAGCAGTACTTC.

The chain uses TRBV28 and TRBJ1-5; no reliable D call. The CDR3 is made up of 12 amino acids. The germline V gene has CDR1 MDHEN and CDR2 SYDVKM. Trimming took 5 bases from V and 6 from J, leaving 8 bases between them. The chain's CDR3 is CASSPPGQPQHF. The CDR3, as DNA: TGTGCCAGCAGTCCCCCGGGTCAGCCCCAGCATTTT. The variable domain in full, with the rest retrieved from reference TRBV28 and TRBJ1-5, is DVKVTQSSRYLVKRTGEKVFLECVQDMDHENMFWYRQDPGLGLRLIYFSYDVKMKEKGDIPEGYSVSREKKERFSLILESASTNQTSMYLCASSPPGQPQHFGDGTRLSIL.